The 27 T cell receptor beta chains reported below all come from one sample, sequenced in a study of T cell responses to AZD1222 COVID-19 vaccine. Libraries were prepared by immunoSEQ multiplex PCR; TCRdb keeps only in-frame clonotypes and omits some of them. The data contain tens of thousands of clones, roughly 86% of them singletons. This specimen consisted of peripheral blood, obtained on day 0 of AZD1222 vaccination. The receptors shown here come from an adult in good health.

The chain links TRBV28 to TRBJ1-1, with D hard to call. Trimming shortened V by 2 bases and J by 4 bases, and 14 bases separated the two germline ends. Germline-derived CDR1 and CDR2 are MDHEN and SYDVKM. The CDR3 spans 15 residues. CDR3 sequence reads: CASSLRGRRATEAFF. CDR3 in DNA: TGTGCCAGCAGTTTAAGAGGGCGACGGGCCACTGAAGCTTTCTTT.

The chain couples TRBV19 to TRBJ2-1; TRBD2 agrees at 11 bases. CDR1 and CDR2 (germline): LNHDA, SQIVND (reference sequence). Trimming cost V 6 bases and J 9 bases; bases outside gene matches: 10. This CDR3 contains 15 residues. The CDR3 coding sequence is TGTGCCAGTAGCCAACTAGCGGGGGTGCCCCCTGAGCAGTTCTTC. Its protein product is CASSQLAGVPPEQFF.

This clone appeared a single time. The chain has TRBV28 and TRBJ1-6; TRBD1 matches 7 bases. V lost 5 bases, J lost 7 bases, and 11 bases stayed unmatched. Germline CDR1 MDHEN, CDR2 SYDVKM. The CDR3 runs to 16 residues. This chain's CDR3 is CASSPGQEYWNSPLHF. CDR3 sequence (DNA): TGTGCCAGCAGTCCCGGACAGGAGTATTGGAATTCACCCCTCCACTTT.

V usage is TRBV24-1 and J usage is TRBJ2-2, with D perhaps TRBD2 (5 bases). Between the trimmed V and J ends, which lost 3 bases and 0 bases, there was a span of 7 bases. There are 15 residues in the CDR3. Germline CDR1 KGHDR, CDR2 SFDVKD. CDR3 in DNA: TGTGCCACCAGTGATCACGGGGCGAACACCGGGGAGCTGTTTTTT. Translation gives CATSDHGANTGELFF.

V is TRBV4-1 and J is TRBJ2-7; 7 nucleotides align to TRBD1. Looked up from germline, CDR1 is MGHRA and CDR2 is YSYEKL. This CDR3 is 16 amino acids long. J was trimmed by 0 bases and V by 3 bases; bases with no gene match: 8. CDR3 protein: CASSHGQVTHSYEQYF. CDR3 nucleotides: TGCGCCAGCAGCCACGGACAGGTCACCCACTCCTACGAGCAGTACTTC.

V is TRBV5-1 and J is TRBJ2-5; 14 bases align to TRBD2. J lost 2 bases, V lost 0 bases, and 3 bases had no gene match. The V gene's germline CDR1 is SGHRS and CDR2 YFSETQ. The CDR3 runs to 17 residues. In DNA form, the CDR3 reads TGCGCCAGCAGCTTGGGACTAGCGGGGGGGCAACAAGAGACCCAGTACTTC. Its translation: CASSLGLAGGQQETQYF. Full variable domain (missing parts from reference TRBV5-1 and TRBJ2-5): KAGVTQTPRYLIKTRGQQVTLSCSPISGHRSVSWYQQTPGQGLQFLFEYFSETQRNKGNFPGRFSGRQFSNSRSEMNVSTLELGDSALYLCASSLGLAGGQQETQYFGPGTRLLVL.

In its sample, this clone was seen once. The genes are TRBV19 and TRBJ2-1; 11 bases fit TRBD2. The CDR3 consists of 18 residues. Germline V CDR1 and CDR2: LNHDA, SQIVND (reference sequence). Trimming took 2 bases from V and 4 from J; bases not matched to a gene: 10. The CDR3 here is CASSINPLAGGGYNEQFF. In DNA form, the CDR3 reads TGTGCCAGTAGTATAAATCCCCTAGCGGGGGGCGGGTACAATGAGCAGTTCTTC.

This clone was picked up a small number of times. J is TRBJ2-1 and V is TRBV28; 8 bases map to TRBD2. Trimming at V came to 11 bases and at J to 9 bases, leaving 18 bases not matched to a gene. CDR3 length equals 15 residues. The germline V gene encodes CDR1 MDHEN and CDR2 SYDVKM. The CDR3 region is CAGARSVTSVSEQFF. The CDR3 nucleotides are TGTGCCGGCGCTAGGAGTGTGACTAGCGTGAGTGAGCAGTTCTTC.

The chain recombines TRBV7-3 with TRBJ1-1; D call uncertain. Trimming removed 2 bases from V and 1 base from J, with 8 bases in between. CDR3 length: 14 residues. Per germline, CDR1 SGHTA and CDR2 FQGTGA. CDR3 sequence reads: CASSLGQSNTEAFF. The CDR3 DNA reads as TGTGCCAGCAGCTTAGGGCAGTCGAACACTGAAGCTTTCTTT.

The CDR3 coding sequence is TGTGCCTGGAACGGCCACAGGGTCTCTGGAAACACCATATATTTT. Its protein product is CAWNGHRVSGNTIYF. This rearrangement joins TRBV30 to TRBJ1-3; D perhaps matches TRBD1 (6 bases). The CDR3 loop spans 15 amino acids. CDR1 and CDR2 (germline): GTSNPN, SVGIG (reference sequence). Trimming stripped 4 bases from V and 0 bases from J, with 13 bases between.

CDR3 protein: CASSLVLDQVGEQYF. In nucleotides, the CDR3 is TGTGCCAGCAGCTTAGTCCTAGATCAGGTTGGCGAGCAGTACTTC. V usage is TRBV11-2 and J usage is TRBJ2-7; D ambiguous. Deletions cut 1 base from V and 6 bases from J, with 16 bases between. Germline V CDR1 and CDR2: SGHAT, FQNNGV. This CDR3 has 15 residues. Drawing the rest from reference TRBV11-2 and TRBJ2-7, the complete variable domain is EAGVAQSPRYKIIEKRQSVAFWCNPISGHATLYWYQQILGQGPKLLIQFQNNGVVDDSQLPKDRFSAERLKGVDSTLKIQPAKLEDSAVYLCASSLVLDQVGEQYFGPGTRLTVT.

J is TRBJ1-6 and V is TRBV4-1; D gene ambiguous. The CDR3 covers 17 residues. CDR1 and CDR2 from the germline V gene are MGHRA and YSYEKL. Trimming removed 1 base from V and 9 bases from J, with 19 bases in between. CDR3 residues: CASSQVSTRRIGSPLHF. CDR3 DNA: TGCGCCAGCAGCCAAGTCAGTACGAGGAGGATTGGTTCACCCCTCCACTTT.

The rearrangement uses TRBV30 and TRBJ1-2; TRBD1 aligns across 8 bases. The CDR3 has 12 amino acids. Germline CDR1 is GTSNPN and CDR2 is SVGIG (reference sequence). After removal of 4 bases from V and 13 bases from J, the junction contained 11 bases not matched to a gene. In nucleotides, the CDR3 is TGTGCCTGGACCCTCGGACAGGGCCCGGTCACCTTC. Translating it yields CAWTLGQGPVTF.

This rearrangement joins TRBV21-1 to TRBJ1-2; no check of the table's D call, TRBD1, against the DNA was made. TRBV21-1 is a documented pseudogene. The CDR3 is made up of 11 amino acids. CDR3 DNA sequence: TGTGCCAGCAACAGGGGTTATGGCTACACCTTC. Encoded protein: CASNRGYGYTF.

The chain links TRBV19 to TRBJ2-1, with 8 bases aligning to TRBD2. V lost 1 base and J lost 4; bases outside the gene matches: 3. CDR3 length equals 15 residues. Germline loops: CDR1 LNHDA, CDR2 SQIVND (reference sequence). The CDR3 nucleotides read TGTGCCAGTAGTATAGGTAGCGGGGTTTACAATGAGCAGTTCTTC. Amino acids: CASSIGSGVYNEQFF.

The V and J genes are TRBV11-2 and TRBJ1-1, with 8 bases fitting TRBD1. The CDR3 contains 13 residues. CDR1 and CDR2 from the germline V gene are SGHAT and FQNNGV. With V trimmed by 6 bases and J by 6 bases, 6 bases remained unmatched. The CDR3 region is CASSIDRGAEAFF. The DNA of the CDR3 is TGTGCCAGCAGTATCGACAGGGGAGCTGAAGCTTTCTTT.

This clone showed up just a few times. This sequence joins TRBV6-1 and TRBJ1-2; D is unresolved. Between the trimmed V and J ends, which lost 1 base and 5 bases, there was a span of 2 bases. Germline loops: CDR1 MNHNS, CDR2 SASEGT. The CDR3 totals 11 residues. The CDR3 DNA sequence: TGTGCCAGCAGTGAAGTGTATGGCTACACCTTC. Amino acid sequence: CASSEVYGYTF.

This clone appeared a single time. The genes are TRBV5-6 and TRBJ1-6, with D perhaps matching TRBD1 (6 bases). CDR1 is SGHDT and CDR2 is YYEEEE in the germline V gene. The CDR3 length is 15 residues. The V end was cut by 2 bases, the J end by 5 bases, with 11 bases between. Here the CDR3 reads CASSFTRGNNSPLHF. Here the CDR3 DNA reads TGTGCCAGCAGCTTCACCAGGGGCAATAATTCACCCCTCCACTTT.

This chain links TRBV7-9 with TRBJ1-1; TRBD1 is a possible D gene (5 bases). CDR3 size: 13 residues. Germline V gene lookup returns CDR1 SEHNR and CDR2 FQNEAQ (reference sequence). The ends were cut back, 4 bases at V and 4 bases at J, with 10 bases in the middle. The CDR3: CASSSRVGTEAFF. For the CDR3, the DNA is TGTGCCAGCAGCTCCAGGGTGGGCACTGAAGCTTTCTTT.

The V gene is TRBV27, the J gene TRBJ2-2; 14 bases agree with TRBD2. Per germline, CDR1 MNHEY and CDR2 SMNVEV (reference sequence). V was clipped by 5 bases and J by 5 bases; unmatched bases: 4. The CDR3 totals 16 residues. The CDR3 region is CASSPRTSGRTGELFF. The CDR3 region has the DNA TGTGCCAGCAGTCCAAGGACTAGCGGGAGGACCGGGGAGCTGTTTTTT.

The V and J genes are TRBV6-5 and TRBJ1-5, with TRBD1 matching over 9 bases. This CDR3 spans 14 amino acids. The V gene end was trimmed by 5 bases and the J gene end by 6 bases; junction bases not matched to a gene: 5. The germline V gene has CDR1 MNHEY and CDR2 SVGAGI. CDR3 bases: TGTGCCAGCAGTACAGGGGGCGAAGGTCAGCCCCAGCATTTT. Translating gives CASSTGGEGQPQHF.

This clone occurred once. The rearrangement joins TRBV24-1 to TRBJ2-5; 8 bases map to TRBD2. Per the germline V gene, CDR1 is KGHDR and CDR2 is SFDVKD. J gave up 5 bases and V 2 bases, and 9 bases lay outside the gene matches. The CDR3 totals 16 residues. CDR3 bases: TGTGCCACCAGTGATTCCGGGAGGGGGGGGAAGGAGACCCAGTACTTC. Translated: CATSDSGRGGKETQYF.

The chain links TRBV7-3 to TRBJ1-1; 10 positions match TRBD1. The CDR3 sequence is 14 residues long. Germline V gives CDR1 SGHTA, CDR2 FQGTGA. Trimming removed 6 bases from V and 4 bases from J; junction bases left unmatched: 5. CDR3 amino acids: CASSPDRGSTEAFF. As DNA, the CDR3 is TGTGCCAGCAGTCCGGACAGGGGGTCCACTGAAGCTTTCTTT.

The genes are TRBV3-1 (or the pseudogene TRBV3-2) and TRBJ2-1, with 8 nucleotides matching TRBD2. Germline V gene sequence: CDR1 LGHDT, CDR2 YNNKEL (reference sequence). J lost 13 bases, V lost 1 base, and 6 bases had no gene match. The CDR3 runs to 13 residues. CDR3 coding DNA: TGTGCCAGCAGCCAAGGGGCGGGGGGCGCACAGTTCTTC. Its translation: CASSQGAGGAQFF.

CDR3 sequence: CASSPTGGDTQYF. For the CDR3, the DNA is TGTGCCAGCAGCCCGACAGGGGGAGATACGCAGTATTTT. The chain recombines TRBV6-2 or TRBV6-3 with TRBJ2-3, with 9 bases fitting TRBD1. After removal of 6 bases from V and 5 bases from J, the junction contained 3 bases not matched to a gene. CDR3 length: 13 amino acids. Germline loops: CDR1 MNHEY, CDR2 SVGEGT.

The rearrangement links TRBV6-5 to TRBJ1-3; D is unresolved. V gave up 5 bases and J gave up 0 bases, with 11 bases separating them. CDR3 size: 15 residues. Looked up from germline, CDR1 is MNHEY and CDR2 is SVGAGI. The CDR3 bases are TGTGCCAGCAGTATAACAGCTCACTCTGGAAACACCATATATTTT. It encodes CASSITAHSGNTIYF.

Here the CDR3 reads CASSQKGWTRGTDTQYF. CDR3 DNA: TGTGCCAGCAGCCAAAAGGGATGGACTAGAGGCACAGATACGCAGTATTTT. The V and J genes are TRBV14 and TRBJ2-3; 7 bases agree with TRBD2. J lost 1 base, V lost 2 bases, and 9 bases had no gene match. CDR3 length equals 17 residues. CDR1 and CDR2 from the germline V gene are SGHDN and FVKESK.